The present entry profiles one T cell receptor beta chain with its context. This entry comes from a study of blood T cell repertoires in COVID-19. Overall study: Sites across the United States, Italy and Spain contributed samples from acute and convalescent COVID-19. The cDNA or gDNA used as material had been derived from T cells, B-cell-depleted T cells, or PBMCs.

The V gene's germline CDR1 is LNHNV and CDR2 YYDKDF (reference sequence). With V trimmed by 6 bases and J by 3 bases, 7 bases remained unmatched. The CDR3 totals 14 residues. Original data processing: For nucleated cells, counts were estimated from reference gene primer amplification. Method: immunoSEQ multiplex PCR; TCRdb's copy keeps in-frame clones and lacks some. The V and J calls and clone size are taken from that table; D and trimming were inferred from the DNA. The sample contains some 200,000 clones, 80% to 85% of which appear only once. The source is a woman aged 60-75 years who had recovered from COVID-19. Sequenced material: peripheral blood. The rearrangement links TRBV15 to TRBJ1-1, with 7 bases that match TRBD1. CDR3 in amino acids: CATSPTGFYTEAFF. CDR3 nucleotides: TGTGCCACCAGTCCGACAGGGTTCTACACTGAAGCTTTCTTT.